This T cell receptor (beta chain) appears in the sequencing data of a study of shared clonotypes between healthy human individuals. This clone appeared once. Clones were sequenced by immunoSEQ multiplex PCR, and TCRdb holds only the in-frame ones, with some missing. The sample has 950,000 to 1,100,000 clones; around 76% are singletons. The receptor was derived from a man between 18 and 29 years old in good health. Source material: memory CD4+ T cells sorted from blood. Subset: CD45RA-negative fraction.

The CDR3: CASSFRQSGGETQYF. Here the CDR3 DNA reads TGCGCCAGCAGCTTTCGACAGTCCGGAGGAGAGACCCAGTACTTC. The chain carries TRBV5-1 and TRBJ2-5; D could derive from TRBD1 or TRBD2 (5 bases each). Trimming stripped 2 bases from V and 4 bases from J, with 15 bases between. Germline loops: CDR1 SGHRS, CDR2 YFSETQ. The CDR3 sequence is 15 residues long.